Below, one T cell receptor (beta chain) is given with its context. This specimen comes from a study of T cell responses to AZD1222 COVID-19 vaccine. Some clones are missing from TCRdb's copy, which holds only in-frame ones; the method was immunoSEQ multiplex PCR. The table records about 150,000 clones, roughly nine tenths of them present only once. Losses at the gene ends were 4 bases for V and 2 bases for J; bases not matched to a gene: 5. This CDR3 is 15 amino acids long. Germline loops: CDR1 SGDLS, CDR2 YYNGEE. The sequence was obtained from an adult in good health. V usage is TRBV9 and J usage is TRBJ1-3, with 8 bases lining up with TRBD1. Specimen: peripheral blood, collected on day 0 of MenACWY control vaccination. In DNA, the CDR3 is TGTGCCAGCAGCCAGGGGGCTCTAGCTGGAAACACCATATATTTT. Its protein product is CASSQGALAGNTIYF.